Listed below are T cell receptor beta chains from one sample, sequenced in a study of TIL therapy for anti-PD-1-resistant metastatic lung cancer. Using immunoSEQ multiplex PCR, the repertoire was profiled, and TCRdb retains in-frame clones only, with some absent. The data show approximately 45,000 clones, 70% to 80% seen once. The source material was blood, sampled at baseline. Every receptor here comes from a man in his 70s with non-small cell lung cancer. CDR3s include the opening cysteine and the closing phenylalanine or tryptophan. The order of the fields is V gene, J gene, clone size, CDR3 protein. Not all rows give a size; the values are once, few, many and, for expanded clones, a class.

v_gene: TRBV30
j_gene: TRBJ2-7
abundance: NA
CDR3aa: CAWSVKGGWEQYF

v_gene: TRBV11-2
j_gene: TRBJ2-3
abundance: NA
CDR3aa: CASSSGPTQYF

v_gene: TRBV7-2
j_gene: TRBJ2-4
abundance: NA
CDR3aa: CASSSAGTSEKNIQYF

v_gene: TRBV19
j_gene: TRBJ1-5
abundance: NA
CDR3aa: CASSIQAIVSNQPQHF

v_gene: TRBV7-2
j_gene: TRBJ1-1
abundance: once
CDR3aa: CASSLGDGGAEAFF

v_gene: TRBV9
j_gene: TRBJ1-5
abundance: NA
CDR3aa: CASSGQGSNQPQHF

v_gene: TRBV19
j_gene: TRBJ2-2
abundance: few
CDR3aa: CASNPGQGVNTGELFF

v_gene: TRBV27
j_gene: TRBJ2-1
abundance: NA
CDR3aa: CASSLGAYPYNEQFF

v_gene: TRBV28
j_gene: TRBJ1-5
abundance: NA
CDR3aa: CASRGQAGQPQHF

v_gene: TRBV30
j_gene: TRBJ2-1
abundance: once
CDR3aa: CAWMRNVAGQQFF

v_gene: TRBV27
j_gene: TRBJ2-5
abundance: NA
CDR3aa: CASSPRLAGGAKTQYF

v_gene: TRBV2
j_gene: TRBJ1-3
abundance: NA
CDR3aa: CASRRLTGVRDTIYF

v_gene: TRBV11-2
j_gene: TRBJ2-1
abundance: NA
CDR3aa: CASSLGLASEQFF

v_gene: TRBV11-1
j_gene: TRBJ1-2
abundance: few
CDR3aa: CASSHGQWNYGYTF

v_gene: TRBV7-6
j_gene: TRBJ2-3
abundance: NA
CDR3aa: CASSLRISGTVSTDTQYF

v_gene: TRBV5-1
j_gene: TRBJ1-1
abundance: NA
CDR3aa: CASSNRGGTEAFF

v_gene: TRBV18
j_gene: TRBJ2-2
abundance: NA
CDR3aa: CASSPTGQNKNTGELFF

v_gene: TRBV6-5
j_gene: TRBJ1-5
abundance: NA
CDR3aa: CASSGRAYSNQPQHF

v_gene: TRBV7-6
j_gene: TRBJ2-7
abundance: many
CDR3aa: CASSLERLTEQYF

v_gene: TRBV19
j_gene: TRBJ2-5
abundance: NA
CDR3aa: CASSPGWREGHGETQYF

v_gene: TRBV19
j_gene: TRBJ1-3
abundance: NA
CDR3aa: CASSRGHGGNTIYF

v_gene: TRBV28
j_gene: TRBJ1-6
abundance: NA
CDR3aa: CASSFSPGPLHF

v_gene: TRBV28
j_gene: TRBJ1-6
abundance: NA
CDR3aa: CASSGGYNSPLHF

v_gene: TRBV6-5
j_gene: TRBJ1-6
abundance: NA
CDR3aa: CASSYINSPLHF

v_gene: TRBV5-1
j_gene: TRBJ1-1
abundance: once
CDR3aa: CASSEQGSNTEAFF

v_gene: TRBV11-2
j_gene: TRBJ2-4
abundance: NA
CDR3aa: CASSRLSGQGKNIQYF

v_gene: TRBV4-3
j_gene: TRBJ2-5
abundance: NA
CDR3aa: CASSHTTGKQTQYF

v_gene: TRBV5-6
j_gene: TRBJ1-4
abundance: NA
CDR3aa: CASSAGLNEKLFF

v_gene: TRBV4-1
j_gene: TRBJ2-7
abundance: once
CDR3aa: CASSQDKDRAAYEQYF

v_gene: TRBV7-9
j_gene: TRBJ2-3
abundance: NA
CDR3aa: CASSLLTGGGNTDTQYF

v_gene: TRBV15
j_gene: TRBJ2-3
abundance: NA
CDR3aa: CATSRDTGQSTDTQYF

v_gene: TRBV28
j_gene: TRBJ1-1
abundance: few
CDR3aa: CASAGQMNTEAFF

v_gene: TRBV27
j_gene: TRBJ2-3
abundance: NA
CDR3aa: CASSLGRGTDTQYF

v_gene: TRBV27
j_gene: TRBJ1-6
abundance: NA
CDR3aa: CASSLPARNSPLHF

v_gene: TRBV11-2
j_gene: TRBJ1-2
abundance: once
CDR3aa: CASSFSGGAGYGYTF

v_gene: TRBV5-6
j_gene: TRBJ1-5
abundance: NA
CDR3aa: CASSIRGQPQHF

v_gene: TRBV27
j_gene: TRBJ2-2
abundance: few
CDR3aa: CASSLGLVNTGELFF

v_gene: TRBV7-6
j_gene: TRBJ1-1
abundance: NA
CDR3aa: CASSFSTGPNTEAFF

v_gene: TRBV4-2
j_gene: TRBJ1-5
abundance: NA
CDR3aa: CASSQDSDYSNQPQHF

v_gene: TRBV7-2
j_gene: TRBJ1-4
abundance: NA
CDR3aa: CASSLVGATNEKLFF

v_gene: TRBV29-1
j_gene: TRBJ2-1
abundance: NA
CDR3aa: CSGSTANNEQFF

v_gene: TRBV7-3
j_gene: TRBJ1-1
abundance: NA
CDR3aa: CASSLRTGGTEAFF

v_gene: TRBV7-8
j_gene: TRBJ2-7
abundance: NA
CDR3aa: CASSLRGGGTYEQYF